These T cell receptor beta chains were read from a single sample in a study of vaccination effects on CD4 cells after COVID-19. No antigens are known for them. TCRdb's copy holds only in-frame clones and misses some; the assay was immunoSEQ multiplex PCR. The profile shows 50,000 to 60,000 clones, around 68% of them singletons. Sequencing was performed on CD4+ T cells from PBMCs cultured with SARS-CoV-2 spike peptides, taken before COVID-19 vaccination. Receptor source: a human donor who received a COVID-19 vaccine. Each CDR3 is given with its conserved first and last residue. A D gene is named only where the DNA matches it firmly. Clone size is given for some rows only: seen once, a few or many times, or a class if the clone is expanded.

clone size: -
D gene: TRBD2
J gene: TRBJ2-1
V gene: TRBV19
CDR3 protein: CASYPPWGGPNEQFF
CDR3 DNA: TGTGCCAGTTATCCTCCATGGGGGGGACCCAATGAGCAGTTCTTC

clone size: once
D gene: TRBD1
J gene: TRBJ2-5
V gene: TRBV3-1/TRBV3-2
CDR3 protein: CASSPDERGRETQYF
CDR3 DNA: TGTGCCAGCAGCCCCGATGAGAGGGGGCGGGAGACCCAGTACTTC

clone size: few
D gene: -
J gene: TRBJ1-6
V gene: TRBV5-1
CDR3 protein: CASRTQPGEPLHF
CDR3 DNA: TGCGCCAGCAGAACCCAACCAGGGGAACCCCTCCACTTT

clone size: -
D gene: -
J gene: TRBJ1-2
V gene: TRBV7-9
CDR3 protein: CASSLGARGRSGYTF
CDR3 DNA: TGTGCCAGCAGCTTAGGTGCCAGGGGACGATCGGGCTACACCTTC

clone size: -
D gene: -
J gene: TRBJ1-1
V gene: TRBV5-4
CDR3 protein: CASSLARANTEAFF
CDR3 DNA: TGTGCCAGCAGCTTGGCCAGGGCTAACACTGAAGCTTTCTTT

clone size: -
D gene: -
J gene: TRBJ2-7
V gene: TRBV30
CDR3 protein: CAWRSQGGEQYF
CDR3 DNA: TGTGCCTGGAGGTCACAGGGTGGGGAGCAGTACTTC

clone size: -
D gene: TRBD2
J gene: TRBJ2-3
V gene: TRBV6-2/TRBV6-3
CDR3 protein: CASSYSKRSGDLTDTQYF
CDR3 DNA: TGTGCCAGCAGTTACTCGAAGCGGAGCGGGGACCTAACAGATACGCAGTATTTT

clone size: -
D gene: -
J gene: TRBJ2-2
V gene: TRBV5-1
CDR3 protein: CASSLELAGELFF
CDR3 DNA: TGCGCCAGCAGCTTGGAGCTGGCGGGGGAGCTGTTTTTT

clone size: once
D gene: -
J gene: TRBJ1-1
V gene: TRBV7-2
CDR3 protein: CASSLEPNTEAFF
CDR3 DNA: TGTGCCAGCAGCTTAGAACCGAACACTGAAGCTTTCTTT

clone size: few
D gene: TRBD1
J gene: TRBJ1-5
V gene: TRBV6-2/TRBV6-3
CDR3 protein: CASSYRDRNQPQHF
CDR3 DNA: TGTGCCAGCAGTTACCGGGACAGAAATCAGCCCCAGCATTTT

clone size: -
D gene: TRBD2
J gene: TRBJ2-3
V gene: TRBV29-1
CDR3 protein: CSVGLAGATDTQYF
CDR3 DNA: TGCAGCGTTGGACTAGCGGGAGCCACAGATACGCAGTATTTT

clone size: -
D gene: -
J gene: TRBJ1-6
V gene: TRBV30
CDR3 protein: CAWSRPTGYNSPLHF
CDR3 DNA: TGTGCCTGGAGTAGACCGACAGGTTATAATTCACCCCTCCACTTT

clone size: -
D gene: -
J gene: TRBJ2-1
V gene: TRBV7-9
CDR3 protein: CASSPTGRPSYNEQFF
CDR3 DNA: TGTGCCAGCAGCCCTACGGGGCGGCCCTCCTACAATGAGCAGTTCTTC

clone size: -
D gene: -
J gene: TRBJ1-2
V gene: TRBV28
CDR3 protein: CASSRTATYGYTF
CDR3 DNA: TGTGCCAGCAGTCGGACAGCCACCTATGGCTACACCTTC